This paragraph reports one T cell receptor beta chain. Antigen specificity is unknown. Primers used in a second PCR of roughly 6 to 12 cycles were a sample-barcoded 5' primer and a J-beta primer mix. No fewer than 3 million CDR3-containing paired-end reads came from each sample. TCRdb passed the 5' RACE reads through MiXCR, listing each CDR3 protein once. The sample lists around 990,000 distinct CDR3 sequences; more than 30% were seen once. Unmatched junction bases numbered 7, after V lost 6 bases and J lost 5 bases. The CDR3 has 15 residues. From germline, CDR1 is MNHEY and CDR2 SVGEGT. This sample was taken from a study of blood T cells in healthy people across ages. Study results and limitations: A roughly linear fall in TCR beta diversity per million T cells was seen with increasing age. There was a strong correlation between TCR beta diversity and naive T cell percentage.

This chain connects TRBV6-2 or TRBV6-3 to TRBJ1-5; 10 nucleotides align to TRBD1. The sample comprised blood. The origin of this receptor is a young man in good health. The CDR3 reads CASSPRTGGHQPQHF. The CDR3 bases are TGTGCCAGCAGCCCAAGGACAGGGGGGCATCAGCCCCAGCATTTT.